This TCR beta chain came from a study of T cell clones after liver transplantation. About the research overall: In this trial, immunosuppression withdrawal was attempted within 2 years of liver transplant.

CDR1 and CDR2 from the germline V gene are MDHEN and SYDVKM. The germline V and J ends were trimmed by 3 bases and 1 base, with 8 bases remaining between them. The CDR3 runs 14 residues. The assay was immunoSEQ multiplex PCR, and TCRdb's table has in-frame clones only and misses some. The sample records under 20,000 clones, approximately 89% being singletons. Regarding this clone: Other DNA sequences from this sample encode an identical CDR3 as well.

This TCR derives from a human donor who received a liver transplant. The V gene is TRBV28, the J gene TRBJ2-3; maybe TRBD2 (5 bases). The sequences come from CD8+ T cells from blood, collected before liver transplant. In DNA, the CDR3 is TGTGCCAGCAGTTTTCTTAGCGGCACAGATACGCAGTATTTT. It codes for CASSFLSGTDTQYF. The full variable domain, completed using reference TRBV28 and TRBJ2-3, is DVKVTQSSRYLVKRTGEKVFLECVQDMDHENMFWYRQDPGLGLRLIYFSYDVKMKEKGDIPEGYSVSREKKERFSLILESASTNQTSMYLCASSFLSGTDTQYFGPGTRLTVL.